This entry lists 26 T cell receptor beta chains sequenced from one sample in a study of patients and donors after allogeneic stem cell transplantation. MiXCR, run by TCRdb on the RT-PCR reads, gives a single entry per CDR3 protein. The table lists about 200,000 distinct CDR3 sequences, 35% to 50% of them singletons, with 33% in the top ten. The sample comprised blood, either unsorted or a sorted T cell fraction (not recorded which). These receptors were taken from a human donor who was either an allogeneic HSCT recipient or a stem cell or donor lymphocyte infusion donor (not recorded which). It is not recorded whose cells these are; they may come from a transplant donor.

The chain recombines TRBV12-3 or TRBV12-4 with TRBJ2-5; tentative D call: TRBD1 (6 bases). The CDR3 totals 16 residues. V lost 7 bases and J 4 bases, leaving 22 bases between the germline ends. CDR3 DNA sequence: TGTGCCAGCAACGAAAAGGATCGGGGACAAGCAGAGACCCAGTACTTC. It translates to CASNEKDRGQAETQYF.

The chain combines TRBV29-1 with TRBJ2-1; D uncertain. Germline CDR1 and CDR2: SQVTM and ANQGSEA. The germline V and J ends were trimmed by 5 bases and 0 bases, with 11 bases remaining between them. The CDR3 loop spans 14 amino acids. CDR3 amino acids: CSVFPPGSYNEQFF. The CDR3, as DNA: TGCAGCGTTTTTCCCCCGGGCTCCTACAATGAGCAGTTCTTC.

This clonotype was detected once. At one boundary the junction diverges from the germline segment, which might be a read error. This chain joins TRBV20-1 and TRBJ2-7; D not resolved. The CDR3 is 12 amino acids. The germline V gene has CDR1 DFQATT and CDR2 SNEGSKA (reference sequence). This CDR3 is CSAEDLTYEQCF. The CDR3 bases are TGCAGTGCGGAAGACCTTACCTACGAGCAGTGCTTC.

The V call is TRBV24-1, the J call TRBJ2-1; TRBD1 might be the D (5 bases). CDR1 and CDR2 from the germline V gene are KGHDR and SFDVKD. Trimming removed 3 bases from V and 4 bases from J, with 9 bases in between. The CDR3 is made up of 14 amino acids. CDR3 amino acids: CATSDPRVYNEQFF. In DNA form, the CDR3 reads TGTGCCACCAGTGATCCCAGGGTTTACAATGAGCAGTTCTTC.

V and J are TRBV6-6 and TRBJ2-1; TRBD2 is a possible D gene (5 bases). The CDR3 loop spans 14 amino acids. Germline lookup yields CDR1 MNHNY and CDR2 SVGAGI (reference sequence). V was trimmed by 5 bases and J by 3 bases, leaving 11 bases between them. The CDR3 bases are TGTGCCAGCAGTCCCGGGATTAACTACAATGAGCAGTTCTTC. This encodes CASSPGINYNEQFF.

This chain links TRBV7-9 with TRBJ1-5, with a tentative D call TRBD1 (6 bases). V was trimmed by 5 bases and J by 1 base, leaving 15 bases between them. The CDR3 sequence is 16 residues long. The germline V gene encodes CDR1 SEHNR and CDR2 FQNEAQ (reference sequence). CDR3: CASSDNRVESNQPQHF. CDR3 nucleotides: TGTGCCAGCAGCGATAACAGGGTGGAGAGCAATCAGCCCCAGCATTTT.

The table lists this clonotype with a few counts. The chain is built from TRBV6-6 and TRBJ1-1; the D is unclear. Trimming stripped 5 bases from V and 10 bases from J, with 17 bases between. Germline V gives CDR1 MNHNY, CDR2 SVGAGI (reference sequence). There are 13 residues in the CDR3. CDR3 bases: TGTGCCAGCAGTATGCGGTCCGAAGGTGGAGCTTTCTTT. This translates into CASSMRSEGGAFF.

This clonotype has only a few counts. V is TRBV6-1 and J is TRBJ1-5; 9 nucleotides match TRBD1. This CDR3 region has 15 residues. With V trimmed by 4 bases and J by 6 bases, 7 bases remained unmatched. The germline gives CDR1 MNHNS, CDR2 SASEGT. The CDR3 DNA is TGTGCCAGCAGTGCCGACAGGGGGTTTGGTCAGCCCCAGCATTTT. This translates into CASSADRGFGQPQHF.

This chain connects TRBV11-3 to TRBJ2-1, with D unclear. The germline V gene has CDR1 SGHNT and CDR2 YENEEA. Trimming removed 1 base at V and 7 bases at J, with 17 bases between. CDR3 length equals 16 residues. The CDR3 nucleotides read TGTGCCAGCAGCTTAGGAGTCCTCGGGCCCCAGAATGAGCAGTTCTTC. Its translation: CASSLGVLGPQNEQFF. Combining the CDR3 with reference TRBV11-3 and TRBJ2-1 gives the whole variable domain EAGVVQSPRYKIIEKKQPVAFWCNPISGHNTLYWYLQNLGQGPELLIRYENEEAVDDSQLPKDRFSAERLKGVDSTLKIQPAELGDSAVYLCASSLGVLGPQNEQFFGPGTRLTVL.

The table lists this clonotype with a few counts. V gene TRBV25-1 combines with J gene TRBJ1-2, with D maybe TRBD1 (5 bases). CDR1 is MGHDK, CDR2 SYGVNS, per germline. CDR3 size: 13 residues. The germline V and J ends were trimmed by 3 bases and 2 bases, with 7 bases remaining between them. The CDR3 coding sequence is TGTGCCAGCAGTGATCCAGGGAACTATGGCTACACCTTC. It codes for CASSDPGNYGYTF.

This rearrangement joins TRBV29-1 to TRBJ1-5, with 7 bases matching TRBD1. The junction had 7 bases not matched to a gene; V was cut back by 7 bases and J by 1 base. The CDR3 is 14 amino acids. Germline CDR1 is SQVTM and CDR2 is ANQGSEA. DNA for the CDR3: TGCAGCGCATCGACAGGGACAAGCAATCAGCCCCAGCATTTT. Translated, it gives CSASTGTSNQPQHF. Variable domain in full (rest from reference TRBV29-1 and TRBJ1-5): SAVISQKPSRDICQRGTSLTIQCQVDSQVTMMFWYRQQPGQSLTLIATANQGSEATYESGFVIDKFPISRPNLTFSTLTVSNMSPEDSSIYLCSASTGTSNQPQHFGDGTRLSIL.

The chain combines TRBV24-1 with TRBJ1-1; D gene unclear. Germline CDR1 reads KGHDR; CDR2 reads SFDVKD. V gave up 3 bases and J gave up 3 bases, with 7 bases separating them. The CDR3 runs to 13 residues. CDR3 amino acids: CATSDPNYTEAFF. The CDR3 DNA reads as TGTGCCACCAGTGATCCCAACTACACTGAAGCTTTCTTT.

The rearrangement uses TRBV6-5 and TRBJ1-1; TRBD1 agrees at 8 bases. From germline, CDR1 is MNHEY and CDR2 SVGAGI. V trimming: 3 bases; J trimming: 0 bases; junction bases outside the gene matches: 9. The CDR3 extends over 17 amino acids. The CDR3 DNA reads as TGTGCCAGCAGTTATATTGGGCCAGGGGGCTTGAACACTGAAGCTTTCTTT. This encodes CASSYIGPGGLNTEAFF.

The chain joins TRBV4-3 to TRBJ2-3; possibly TRBD2 for D (6 bases). The germline V gene encodes CDR1 LGHNA and CDR2 YSLEER. The V end lost 0 bases, the J end lost 5 bases, and 15 bases lay between the germline ends. The CDR3 contains 16 residues. The CDR3 spells CASSQDEEGIGDTQYF. In DNA, the CDR3 is TGCGCCAGCAGCCAAGATGAGGAGGGGATCGGAGATACGCAGTATTTT.

The chain combines TRBV10-3 with TRBJ2-3, with 8 bases lining up with TRBD2. Trimming took 4 bases from V and 4 from J; bases not matched to a gene: 7. CDR3 length: 15 residues. CDR1 and CDR2 from the germline V gene are ENHRY and SYGVKD. CDR3 sequence reads: CAISASAGEADTQYF. The CDR3 DNA reads TGTGCCATCAGTGCTTCAGCGGGAGAAGCAGATACGCAGTATTTT.

This clonotype has just a few counts. The CDR3 spells CASSNPDSHGYQPQHF. The CDR3 DNA is TGTGCCAGCAGCAACCCGGACAGCCATGGTTATCAGCCCCAGCATTTT. The gene calls are TRBV27 and TRBJ1-5; possibly TRBD1 for D (6 bases). The CDR3 runs 16 residues. Germline CDR1 MNHEY, CDR2 SMNVEV (reference sequence). The germline V and J ends were trimmed by 6 bases and 5 bases, with 20 bases remaining between them.

This rearrangement joins TRBV10-3 to TRBJ2-1; D possibly uses TRBD1 or TRBD2 (5 bases each). Trimming cost V 4 bases and J 4 bases, with 17 bases left between them. The CDR3 extends over 16 amino acids. Per the germline V gene, CDR1 is ENHRY and CDR2 is SYGVKD. CDR3 DNA: TGTGCCATCAGTGGGACACAAGGAGGCCCATACAATGAGCAGTTCTTC. Translation: CAISGTQGGPYNEQFF.

The rearrangement links TRBV7-8 to TRBJ1-5; D may be TRBD1 (5 bases). In germline, CDR1 is SGHVS, CDR2 FQNEAQ. V was clipped by 2 bases and J by 5 bases, with 10 bases between them. The CDR3 runs to 14 residues. The CDR3 spells CASSLLLGDQPQHF. The CDR3 DNA sequence: TGTGCCAGCAGCTTACTGTTGGGGGATCAGCCCCAGCATTTT.

The table lists this clonotype with a few counts. The V gene is TRBV6-6, the J gene TRBJ1-1, with D tentatively TRBD1 (5 bases). Trimming cost V 5 bases and J 10 bases, with 14 bases left between them. The CDR3 is 12 residues long. Germline V gene data show CDR1 as MNHNY and CDR2 as SVGAGI (reference sequence). CDR3 amino acids: CASSAGGSGAFF. The CDR3 region has the DNA TGTGCCAGCAGTGCCGGGGGGTCCGGAGCTTTCTTT.

The chain has TRBV7-6 and TRBJ1-3; D remains ambiguous. Germline V CDR1 and CDR2: SGHVS, FNYEAQ. This CDR3 region has 14 residues. V was clipped by 6 bases and J by 2 bases, with 11 bases between them. CDR3 in DNA: TGTGCCAGCAGTCTCTCGGCCACTGGAAACACCATATATTTT. Amino acids: CASSLSATGNTIYF.

J is TRBJ1-2 and V is TRBV29-1; perhaps TRBD1 as D (5 bases). In germline, CDR1 is SQVTM, CDR2 ANQGSEA. The CDR3 runs 12 residues. Trimming stripped 8 bases from V and 3 bases from J, with 13 bases between. The chain's CDR3 is CSTLGADYGYTF. The CDR3 region has the DNA TGCAGCACCCTAGGGGCAGACTATGGCTACACCTTC.

The chain employs TRBV15 and TRBJ1-1; no reliable D call. Deletions cut 0 bases from V and 0 bases from J, with 5 bases between. This CDR3 has 14 residues. Germline lookup yields CDR1 LNHNV and CDR2 YYDKDF (reference sequence). CDR3 bases: TGTGCCACCAGCAGAGACGGGATGAACACTGAAGCTTTCTTT. Translation: CATSRDGMNTEAFF.

This chain connects TRBV5-1 to TRBJ2-1; a possible D gene is TRBD2 (6 bases). This CDR3 has 13 amino acids. CDR1 is SGHRS, CDR2 YFSETQ, per germline. V gave up 0 bases and J gave up 8 bases, with 9 bases separating them. CDR3: CASSLGPGDEQFF. In DNA form, the CDR3 reads TGCGCCAGCAGCTTGGGCCCGGGGGATGAGCAGTTCTTC.

This clonotype came up a few times. J is TRBJ1-1 and V is TRBV6-5; D ambiguous. Germline V lookup: CDR1 MNHEY, CDR2 SVGAGI. The CDR3 extends over 11 amino acids. The V end was cut by 2 bases, the J end by 9 bases, with 7 bases between. The CDR3 DNA is TGTGCCAGCAGTTACCATACCCAAGCTTTCTTT. It translates to CASSYHTQAFF.

CDR3: CASSLETGRNQPQHF. For the CDR3, the DNA is TGTGCCAGCAGTCTGGAGACAGGGAGAAATCAGCCCCAGCATTTT. V is TRBV6-1 and J is TRBJ1-5, with 7 bases matching TRBD1. The V gene's germline CDR1 is MNHNS and CDR2 SASEGT. Germline trimming cut 5 bases from V and 4 bases from J; bases unmatched to any gene: 8. This CDR3 spans 15 amino acids.

The CDR3 DNA sequence: TGTGCCAGCAGCGAACAGGGTATGAGCAATGAGCAGTTCTTC. Translation: CASSEQGMSNEQFF. The chain links TRBV6-5 to TRBJ2-1; weak D call: TRBD1 (6 bases). The V gene's germline CDR1 is MNHEY and CDR2 SVGAGI. Trimming shortened V by 6 bases and J by 6 bases, and 15 bases separated the two germline ends. This CDR3 has 14 amino acids.